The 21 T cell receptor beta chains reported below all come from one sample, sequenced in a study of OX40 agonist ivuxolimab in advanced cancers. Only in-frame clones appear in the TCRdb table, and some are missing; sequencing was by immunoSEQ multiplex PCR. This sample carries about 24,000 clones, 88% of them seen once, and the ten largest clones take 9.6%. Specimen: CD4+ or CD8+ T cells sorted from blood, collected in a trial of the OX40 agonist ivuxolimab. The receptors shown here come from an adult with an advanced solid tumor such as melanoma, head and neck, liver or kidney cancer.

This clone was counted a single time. CDR3 residues: CASSLQGVANTGELFF. In DNA, the CDR3 is TGTGCCAGCTCGCTTCAGGGGGTAGCGAACACCGGGGAGCTGTTTTTT. The rearrangement uses TRBV18 and TRBJ2-2; 7 bases agree with TRBD1. Germline V CDR1 and CDR2: KGHSH, LQKENI. This CDR3 comprises 16 residues. J was trimmed by 0 bases and V by 6 bases; bases with no gene match: 7. The variable domain in full, with the rest retrieved from reference TRBV18 and TRBJ2-2, is NAGVMQNPRHLVRRRGQEARLRCSPMKGHSHVYWYRQLPEEGLKFMVYLQKENIIDESGMPKERFSAEFPKEGPSILRIQQVVRGDSAAYFCASSLQGVANTGELFFGEGSRLTVL.

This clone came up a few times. The CDR3 sequence: CASSRTDYGYTF. The CDR3 DNA reads as TGTGCCAGCAGTCGGACGGACTATGGCTACACCTTC. This rearrangement joins TRBV6-5 to TRBJ1-2; D is unresolved. The CDR3 loop spans 12 amino acids. Deletions cut 5 bases from V and 3 bases from J, with 7 bases between. Per the germline V gene, CDR1 is MNHEY and CDR2 is SVGAGI.

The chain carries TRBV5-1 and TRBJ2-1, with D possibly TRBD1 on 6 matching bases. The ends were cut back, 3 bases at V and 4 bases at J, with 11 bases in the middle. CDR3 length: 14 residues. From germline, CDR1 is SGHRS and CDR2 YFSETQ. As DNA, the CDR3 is TGCGCCAGCAGCTACGGGACACCTTACAATGAGCAGTTCTTC. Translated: CASSYGTPYNEQFF.

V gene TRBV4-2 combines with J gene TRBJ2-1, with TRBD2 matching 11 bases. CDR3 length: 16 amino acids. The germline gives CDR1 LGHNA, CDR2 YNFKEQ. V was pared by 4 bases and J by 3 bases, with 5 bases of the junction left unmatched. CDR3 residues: CASSRDSGRVYNEQFF. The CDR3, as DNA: TGTGCCAGCAGCCGGGATAGCGGGAGGGTCTACAATGAGCAGTTCTTC.

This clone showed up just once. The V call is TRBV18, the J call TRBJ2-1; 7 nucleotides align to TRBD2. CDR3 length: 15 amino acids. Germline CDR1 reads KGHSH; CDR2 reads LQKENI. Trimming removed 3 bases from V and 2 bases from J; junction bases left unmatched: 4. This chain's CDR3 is CASSPSGPTYNEQFF. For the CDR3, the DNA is TGTGCCAGCTCACCTAGCGGGCCCACCTACAATGAGCAGTTCTTC.

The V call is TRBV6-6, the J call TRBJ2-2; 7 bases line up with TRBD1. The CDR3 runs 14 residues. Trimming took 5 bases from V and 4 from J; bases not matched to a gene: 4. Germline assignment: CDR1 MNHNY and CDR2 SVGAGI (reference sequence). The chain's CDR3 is CASSPGTATGELFF. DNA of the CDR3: TGTGCCAGCAGTCCCGGGACAGCCACCGGGGAGCTGTTTTTT.

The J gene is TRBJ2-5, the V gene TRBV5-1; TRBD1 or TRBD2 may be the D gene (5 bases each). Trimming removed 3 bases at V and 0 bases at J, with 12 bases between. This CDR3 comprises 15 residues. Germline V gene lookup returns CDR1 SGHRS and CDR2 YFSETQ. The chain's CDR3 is CASSYRDGNQETQYF. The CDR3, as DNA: TGCGCCAGCAGCTACCGGGACGGTAACCAAGAGACCCAGTACTTC.

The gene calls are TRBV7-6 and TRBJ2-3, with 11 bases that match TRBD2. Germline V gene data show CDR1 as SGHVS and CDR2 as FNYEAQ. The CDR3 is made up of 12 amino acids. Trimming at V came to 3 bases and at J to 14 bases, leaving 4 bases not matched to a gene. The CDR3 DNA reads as TGTGCCAGCAGCTTTACTAGCGGGAGTCTGTATTTT. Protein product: CASSFTSGSLYF.

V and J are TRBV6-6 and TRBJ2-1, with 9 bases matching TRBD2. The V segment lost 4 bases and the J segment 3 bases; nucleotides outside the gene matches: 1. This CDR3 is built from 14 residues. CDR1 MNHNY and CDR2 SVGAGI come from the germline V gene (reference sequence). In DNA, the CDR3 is TGTGCCAGCAGTTCTAGCGGGGTCTACAATGAGCAGTTCTTC. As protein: CASSSSGVYNEQFF.

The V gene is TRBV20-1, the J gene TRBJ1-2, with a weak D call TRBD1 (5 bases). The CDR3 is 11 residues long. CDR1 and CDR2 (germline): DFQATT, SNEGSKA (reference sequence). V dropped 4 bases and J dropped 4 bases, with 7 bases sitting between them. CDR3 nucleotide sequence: TGCAGTGCTACCGGGGCCTATGGCTACACCTTC. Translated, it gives CSATGAYGYTF.

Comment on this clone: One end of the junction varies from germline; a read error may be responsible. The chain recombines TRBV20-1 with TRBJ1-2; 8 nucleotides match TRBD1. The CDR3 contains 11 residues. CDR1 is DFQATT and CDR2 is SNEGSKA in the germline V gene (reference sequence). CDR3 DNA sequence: TGCAGTGCTATTGGACAGGGAGGTTATTCCTTC. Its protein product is CSAIGQGGYSF.

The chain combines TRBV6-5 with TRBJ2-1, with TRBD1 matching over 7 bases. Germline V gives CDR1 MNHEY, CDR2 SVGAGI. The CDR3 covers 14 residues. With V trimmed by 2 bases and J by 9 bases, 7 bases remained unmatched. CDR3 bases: TGTGCCAGCAGTTACGGCGACAGGGTTGGTGAGCAGTTCTTC. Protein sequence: CASSYGDRVGEQFF.

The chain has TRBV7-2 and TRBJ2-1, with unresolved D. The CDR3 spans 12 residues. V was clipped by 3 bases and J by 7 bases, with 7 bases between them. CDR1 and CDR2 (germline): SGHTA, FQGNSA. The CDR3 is CASSFRNNEQFF. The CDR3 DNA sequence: TGTGCCAGCAGCTTCCGGAATAATGAGCAGTTCTTC.

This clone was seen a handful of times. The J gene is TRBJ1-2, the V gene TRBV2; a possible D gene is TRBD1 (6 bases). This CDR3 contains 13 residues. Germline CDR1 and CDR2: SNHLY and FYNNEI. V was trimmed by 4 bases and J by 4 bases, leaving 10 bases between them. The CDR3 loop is CASSVDSTYGYTF. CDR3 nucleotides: TGTGCCAGCAGTGTGGACAGTACCTATGGCTACACCTTC.

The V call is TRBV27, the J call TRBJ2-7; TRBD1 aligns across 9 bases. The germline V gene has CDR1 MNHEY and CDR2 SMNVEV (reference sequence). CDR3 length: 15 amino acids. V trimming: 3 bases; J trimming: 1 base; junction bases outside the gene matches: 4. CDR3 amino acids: CASSFTGTGSYEQYF. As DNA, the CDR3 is TGTGCCAGCAGTTTCACGGGGACAGGGTCCTACGAGCAGTACTTC.

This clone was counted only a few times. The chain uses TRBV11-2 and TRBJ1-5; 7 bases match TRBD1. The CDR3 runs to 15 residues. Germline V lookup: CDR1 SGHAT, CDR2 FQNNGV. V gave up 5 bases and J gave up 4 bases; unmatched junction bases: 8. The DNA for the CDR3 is TGTGCCAGCAGCACGACGACAGGGATTAATCAGCCCCAGCATTTT. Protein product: CASSTTTGINQPQHF.

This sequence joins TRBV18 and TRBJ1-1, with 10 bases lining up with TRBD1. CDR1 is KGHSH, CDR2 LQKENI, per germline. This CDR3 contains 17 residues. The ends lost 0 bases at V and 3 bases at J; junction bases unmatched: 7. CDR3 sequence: CASSPPNDRGLDTEAFF. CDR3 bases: TGTGCCAGCTCACCACCGAACGACAGGGGGCTTGACACTGAAGCTTTCTTT.

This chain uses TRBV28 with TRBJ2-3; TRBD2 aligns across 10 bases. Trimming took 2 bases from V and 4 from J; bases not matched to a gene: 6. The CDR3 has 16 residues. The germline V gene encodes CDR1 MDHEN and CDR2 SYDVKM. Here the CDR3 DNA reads TGTGCCAGCAGTTTAGGGCTAGCGGGAGTCGCAGATACGCAGTATTTT. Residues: CASSLGLAGVADTQYF.

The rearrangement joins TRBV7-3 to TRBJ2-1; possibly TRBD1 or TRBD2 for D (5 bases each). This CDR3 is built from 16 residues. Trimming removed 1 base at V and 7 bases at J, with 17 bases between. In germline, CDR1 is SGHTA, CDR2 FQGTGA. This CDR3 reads CASSLRSGAADNEQFF. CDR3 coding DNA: TGTGCCAGCAGCTTAAGATCCGGGGCCGCGGATAATGAGCAGTTCTTC.

CDR3 sequence: CASSTGGAGANVLTF. The DNA for the CDR3 is TGTGCCAGTAGTACAGGGGGCGCTGGGGCCAACGTCCTGACTTTC. The gene calls are TRBV19 and TRBJ2-6; 8 bases are a match to TRBD1. The J segment lost 2 bases and the V segment lost 4 bases, leaving 1 base of the junction unmatched. This CDR3 has 15 amino acids. Germline loops: CDR1 LNHDA, CDR2 SQIVND (reference sequence).

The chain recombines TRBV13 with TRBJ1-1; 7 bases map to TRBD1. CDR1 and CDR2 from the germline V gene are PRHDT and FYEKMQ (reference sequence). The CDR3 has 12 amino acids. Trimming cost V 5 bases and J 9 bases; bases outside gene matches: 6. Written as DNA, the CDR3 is TGTGCCAGCAGCCTGCGGACAGGCCAAGCTTTCTTT. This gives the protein CASSLRTGQAFF. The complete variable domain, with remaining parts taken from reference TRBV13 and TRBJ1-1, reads AAGVIQSPRHLIKEKRETATLKCYPIPRHDTVYWYQQGPGQDPQFLISFYEKMQSDKGSIPDRFSAQQFSDYHSELNMSSLELGDSALYFCASSLRTGQAFFGQGTRLTVV.